The rows below give T cell receptor beta chains drawn from one sample of a study of control samples from healthy donors and cancer patients. Sequenced by immunoSEQ multiplex PCR; TCRdb stores in-frame clones only, minus some. The sample includes around 63,000 clones, about 87% seen only once; the top ten take about 2.2%. Sequenced material: PBMCs. The receptors derive from a woman aged 50 to 60 with head and neck cancer. CDR3s include the opening cysteine and the closing phenylalanine or tryptophan. A D gene is named only where the DNA matches it firmly. Size is stated for part of the rows, as once, few or many counts, or as a class when the clone is expanded.

NA	NA	TRBJ1-3	TRBV30	17	TGTGCCTGGAGTGTCTCACCCGGACGGAGGTCTGGAAACACCATATATTTT	CAWSVSPGRRSGNTIYF
NA	once	TRBJ1-1	TRBV7-9	16	TGTGCCAGCAGCTTATTTATAGGGGGGGCGATAACTGAAGCTTTCTTT	CASSLFIGGAITEAFF
NA	few	TRBJ2-7	TRBV7-9	15	TGTGCCAGCAGCTTTTCGGGGGCAGGCGGCCACGAGCAGTACTTC	CASSFSGAGGHEQYF
TRBD2	NA	TRBJ2-3	TRBV27	17	TGTGCCAGCAGTTTGCAAGGCCGGACTAGCGGCACAGATACGCAGTATTTT	CASSLQGRTSGTDTQYF
NA	NA	TRBJ2-3	TRBV18	13	TGTGCCAGCTCGGGGGGAAACACAGATACGCAGTATTTT	CASSGGNTDTQYF
NA	few	TRBJ2-2	TRBV29-1	14	TGCAGCGTTGTGGGGATTTCGAACACCGGGGAGCTGTTTTTT	CSVVGISNTGELFF
NA	NA	TRBJ1-1	TRBV5-4	16	TGTGCCAGCAGAGCTTCGGTATCCCAAAAGAACACTGAAGCTTTCTTT	CASRASVSQKNTEAFF
TRBD1	NA	TRBJ1-2	TRBV28	13	TGTGCCAGCAGTGTGACAGGGGACTATGGCTACACCTTC	CASSVTGDYGYTF
NA	NA	TRBJ2-6	TRBV4-3	17	TGCGCCAGCAGCCAAGATCTAGCAGGGACCGGGGCCAACGTCCTGACTTTC	CASSQDLAGTGANVLTF
TRBD1	NA	TRBJ2-2	TRBV7-3	20	TGTGCCAGCAGCTTAAAGGGACAGGGAGGATCCCTCGCCGGCACCGGGGAGCTGTTTTTT	CASSLKGQGGSLAGTGELFF
NA	NA	TRBJ1-1	TRBV27	13	TGTGCCAGCAGCCCAACGTATGGAACTGAAGCTTTCTTT	CASSPTYGTEAFF
NA	once	TRBJ2-3	TRBV7-2	15	TGTGCCAGCAGCTTAGGGTACGGGCAGGGAGATACGCAGTATTTT	CASSLGYGQGDTQYF
NA	once	TRBJ2-7	TRBV9	14	TGTGCCAGCAGCGTAGCGGGGGGCGGCTACGAGCAGTACTTC	CASSVAGGGYEQYF
NA	NA	TRBJ2-3	TRBV10-3	13	TGTGCCATCAGTGAGTCCGGAGGAGATACGCAGTATTTT	CAISESGGDTQYF